Listed below are T cell receptor beta chains from one sample, sequenced in a study of T cell responses to AZD1222 COVID-19 vaccine. Sequenced by immunoSEQ multiplex PCR; TCRdb stores in-frame clones only, minus some. Here the sample spans 100,000 to 150,000 clones, about 91% being singletons. The input for sequencing was peripheral blood, taken 28 days after the second AZD1222 dose. These receptors were taken from an adult who received the AZD1222 COVID-19 vaccine. CDR3s include the opening cysteine and the closing phenylalanine or tryptophan. The order of the fields is D gene, clone size, J gene, V gene, CDR3 length, CDR3 protein, CDR3 DNA. A D gene is named only where the DNA matches it firmly. Clone size is shown for a subset of rows, as once, few, many or a class of expanded clone.

>-|-|TRBJ1-1|TRBV5-1|14
CASSLGLIGAEAFF
TGCGCCAGCAGCTTGGGTCTCATCGGGGCTGAAGCTTTCTTT
>-|once|TRBJ1-2|TRBV29-1|13
CSVETGLNYGYTF
TGCAGCGTTGAAACAGGACTTAACTATGGCTACACCTTC
>TRBD1|-|TRBJ1-2|TRBV5-1|13
CASSLAAGGGYTF
TGCGCCAGCAGCTTGGCGGCAGGGGGTGGCTACACCTTC
>-|-|TRBJ1-1|TRBV30|13
CAWRGEGNTEAFF
TGTGCCTGGAGAGGGGAGGGTAACACTGAAGCTTTCTTT
>-|-|TRBJ1-2|TRBV4-3|14
CASSLQDGYYGYTF
TGCGCCAGCAGCCTCCAGGATGGGTACTATGGCTACACCTTC
>-|-|TRBJ1-3|TRBV3-1/TRBV3-2|16
CASRRSLGPNWHTIYF
TGTGCCAGCAGGCGTTCCTTGGGGCCGAATTGGCACACCATATATTTT
>-|-|TRBJ1-3|TRBV3-1/TRBV3-2|15
CASSQDQVTGNTIYF
TGTGCCAGCAGCCAAGATCAGGTAACTGGAAACACCATATATTTT
>TRBD2|-|TRBJ2-7|TRBV19|13
CATSRGVSYEQYF
TGTGCCACCTCCCGGGGGGTCTCCTACGAGCAGTACTTC
>-|-|TRBJ2-1|TRBV4-3|16
CASSLIGGASYNEQFF
TGCGCCAGCAGCCTCATAGGGGGAGCGTCCTACAATGAGCAGTTCTTC
>-|-|TRBJ1-5|TRBV6-1|15
CASSEGGGAGQPQHF
TGTGCCAGCAGTGAAGGCGGGGGGGCTGGACAGCCCCAGCATTTT
>-|-|TRBJ1-1|TRBV6-4|13
CASSSQMNTEAFF
TGTGCCAGCAGCTCCCAAATGAACACTGAAGCTTTCTTT
>-|once|TRBJ2-1|TRBV5-6|12
CASSPMGRGQFF
TGTGCCAGCAGCCCCATGGGCAGGGGGCAGTTCTTC
>-|-|TRBJ1-1|TRBV28|16
CASSLWRGRGQTEAFF
TGTGCCAGCAGTTTATGGAGAGGCCGCGGCCAAACTGAAGCTTTCTTT
>-|few|TRBJ1-6|TRBV15|14
CATSRQGYNSPLHF
TGTGCCACCAGCAGACAGGGGTACAATTCACCCCTCCACTTT
>-|-|TRBJ1-1|TRBV5-4|14
CASSPRGSNTEAFF
TGTGCCAGCAGCCCCCGGGGCAGTAACACTGAAGCTTTCTTT
>-|-|TRBJ2-7|TRBV6-6|13
CASSYSLNYEQYF
TGTGCCAGCAGTTACTCGTTAAACTACGAGCAGTACTTC
>-|-|TRBJ1-1|TRBV19|12
CASSDSPTEAFF
TGTGCCAGTAGTGACAGTCCCACTGAAGCTTTCTTT
>-|-|TRBJ2-3|TRBV2|13
CASAGREADTQYF
TGTGCCAGCGCAGGGAGAGAGGCAGATACGCAGTATTTT
>-|-|TRBJ1-1|TRBV27|13
CASSLSVNTEAFF
TGTGCCAGCAGTTTATCCGTGAACACTGAAGCTTTCTTT
>TRBD1|-|TRBJ2-3|TRBV4-1|14
CASRPGQYTDTQYF
TGCGCCAGCAGACCGGGACAGTACACAGATACGCAGTATTTT
>-|-|TRBJ2-1|TRBV2|17
CASSLTYRDGAYNEQFF
TGTGCCAGCAGCCTAACTTACAGGGACGGAGCCTACAATGAGCAGTTCTTC
>-|-|TRBJ2-1|TRBV28|13
CASRTYLGNEQFF
TGTGCCAGCAGAACTTATTTGGGCAATGAGCAGTTCTTC
>-|-|TRBJ2-3|TRBV21-1|16
CASSPHCRLAKDTQYF
TGTGCCAGCAGCCCCCACTGCCGGCTAGCGAAAGATACGCAGTATTTT
>-|-|TRBJ2-4|TRBV2|14
CASSENQGQNIQYF
TGTGCCAGCAGTGAGAATCAGGGACAAAACATTCAGTACTTC
>-|-|TRBJ1-2|TRBV24-1|14
CATSPRHINYGYTF
TGTGCCACCAGTCCTCGACACATTAACTATGGCTACACCTTC
>-|-|TRBJ1-2|TRBV6-6|14
CASSYSTVTYGYTF
TGTGCCAGCAGTTACTCGACAGTGACCTATGGCTACACCTTC
>-|-|TRBJ2-1|TRBV2|14
CATNGDGVYNEQFF
TGTGCCACCAACGGGGACGGAGTCTACAATGAGCAGTTCTTC
>-|-|TRBJ1-4|TRBV30|14
CAWTPGRFNEGLFF
TGTGCCTGGACTCCGGGACGGTTTAATGAAGGACTGTTTTTT
>TRBD2|-|TRBJ2-1|TRBV19|14
CASSPRTSVGEQFF
TGTGCCAGTAGTCCCCGGACTAGCGTGGGTGAGCAGTTCTTC
>TRBD1|-|TRBJ1-3|TRBV10-3|16
CAISPTGDPSGNTIYF
TGTGCCATCAGTCCGACAGGGGACCCTTCTGGAAACACCATATATTTT
>-|-|TRBJ1-1|TRBV3-1/TRBV3-2|14
CASSQDRTNTEAFF
TGTGCCAGCAGCCAAGATCGGACGAACACTGAAGCTTTCTTT
>-|-|TRBJ2-7|TRBV30|12
CASNGAAYEQYF
TGTGCCTCAAATGGTGCAGCCTACGAGCAGTACTTC
>-|-|TRBJ1-5|TRBV7-6|16
CASSPTPSREVQPQHF
TGTGCCAGCAGCCCTACCCCGTCCAGGGAGGTTCAGCCCCAGCATTTT
>-|-|TRBJ2-3|TRBV5-1|14
CASSDDSSTDTQYF
TGCGCCAGCAGCGACGACAGCAGCACAGATACGCAGTATTTT
>-|-|TRBJ1-1|TRBV30|11
CAWSRRRGAFF
TGTGCCTGGAGTCGCCGGCGGGGAGCTTTCTTT
>-|-|TRBJ1-5|TRBV6-1|14
CASSEGGENQPQHF
TGTGCCAGCAGTGAGGGCGGGGAGAATCAGCCCCAGCATTTT
>-|-|TRBJ1-5|TRBV28|13
CASQDSSNQPQHF
TGTGCCAGTCAGGACAGCAGCAATCAGCCCCAGCATTTT
>-|-|TRBJ2-2|TRBV11-3|16
CASSLVGPPNTGELFF
TGTGCCAGCAGCTTAGTAGGACCGCCGAACACCGGGGAGCTGTTTTTT
>-|-|TRBJ1-2|TRBV28|14
CASSYSGTNYGYTF
TGTGCCAGCAGCTATAGCGGAACTAACTATGGCTACACCTTC
>-|once|TRBJ2-1|TRBV21-1|14
CASQDRGPYNEQFF
TGTGCCAGCCAAGACAGGGGGCCCTACAATGAGCAGTTCTTC
>TRBD2|-|TRBJ2-3|TRBV14|16
CASSQRLAALTDTQYF
TGTGCCAGCAGCCAAAGACTAGCGGCTTTAACAGATACGCAGTATTTT
>TRBD1|-|TRBJ2-1|TRBV20-1|17
CSASGPRGTGNYNEQFF
TGCAGTGCTAGTGGCCCCCGCGGGACAGGGAACTACAATGAGCAGTTCTTC
>-|-|TRBJ1-5|TRBV18|13
CASSPDQGQPQHF
TGTGCCAGCTCACCGGACCAAGGGCAGCCCCAGCATTTT
>-|-|TRBJ2-2|TRBV9|17
CASSGPAGSGVVGELFF
TGTGCCAGCAGCGGCCCAGCCGGGAGCGGCGTCGTCGGGGAGCTGTTTTTT
>-|-|TRBJ1-5|TRBV19|15
CASRPREGSNQPQHF
TGTGCCAGCCGCCCGCGTGAGGGTAGCAATCAGCCCCAGCATTTT